Listed here are 14 T cell receptor beta chains from one sample, sequenced in a study of blood T cell repertoires in COVID-19. The data were produced by immunoSEQ multiplex PCR, yet TCRdb's version contains in-frame clones alone and is incomplete. In the table there are roughly 79,000 clones, roughly 87% of which are singletons. The sequencing sample was made of peripheral blood. The receptors come from a woman older than 75 with active or convalescent COVID-19.

The chain recombines TRBV28 with TRBJ2-3, with 9 bases lining up with TRBD2. The CDR3 contains 18 residues. The V gene end was trimmed by 7 bases and the J gene end by 4 bases; junction bases not matched to a gene: 18. Germline CDR1 and CDR2: MDHEN and SYDVKM. This CDR3 reads CASTNPIARGGGPDTQYF. The CDR3 coding sequence is TGTGCCAGCACTAACCCCATTGCTCGCGGGGGGGGTCCAGATACGCAGTATTTT.

In nucleotides, the CDR3 is TGCGCCAGCAGCTTGGTGCAGGACAGGGAGGAGACCCAGTACTTC. It specifies CASSLVQDREETQYF. The rearrangement joins TRBV5-1 to TRBJ2-5; 8 nucleotides match TRBD1. The ends lost 0 bases at V and 5 bases at J; junction bases unmatched: 6. Germline CDR1 and CDR2: SGHRS and YFSETQ. The CDR3 totals 15 residues.

This clone occurred once. Within the sample, other DNA sequences also encode this same CDR3. The chain is built from TRBV6-2 or TRBV6-3 and TRBJ2-3; possible D gene TRBD2, 6 bases. The CDR3 sequence is 15 residues long. Germline V gene sequence: CDR1 MNHEY, CDR2 SVGEGT. The V gene lost 5 bases and the J gene lost 1 base, with 13 bases spanning the gap. The CDR3 reads CASSTRGGGTDTQYF. The DNA of the CDR3 is TGTGCCAGCAGTACACGGGGCGGGGGCACAGATACGCAGTATTTT.

This chain connects TRBV6-5 to TRBJ2-3; TRBD1 agrees at 9 bases. Germline assignment: CDR1 MNHEY and CDR2 SVGAGI. The CDR3 is made up of 15 amino acids. V lost 6 bases, J lost 1 base, and 5 bases stayed unmatched. The CDR3 is CASRLRDRGTDTQYF. CDR3 nucleotides: TGTGCCAGCAGACTCCGGGACAGGGGCACAGATACGCAGTATTTT.

The chain couples TRBV19 to TRBJ1-5; 7 bases are shared with TRBD1. The CDR3 is 15 residues long. V gave up 0 bases and J gave up 6 bases; unmatched junction bases: 5. Germline values: CDR1 LNHDA, CDR2 SQIVND (reference sequence). The CDR3 sequence is CASSIEGGGVQPQHF. DNA for the CDR3: TGTGCCAGTAGTATAGAAGGGGGCGGAGTTCAGCCCCAGCATTTT.

CDR3 sequence: CASSQPGTGTYEQYF. The CDR3, as DNA: TGCGCCAGCAGTCAACCCGGGACAGGGACCTACGAGCAGTACTTC. The chain uses TRBV23-1 and TRBJ2-7; TRBD1 agrees at 9 bases. TRBV23-1 qualifies as an ORF whose function is uncertain. V lost 2 bases and J lost 2; bases outside the gene matches: 4. This CDR3 comprises 15 residues.

This chain joins TRBV4-2 and TRBJ1-6, with 7 bases that match TRBD1. Germline CDR1 and CDR2: LGHNA and YNFKEQ. Unmatched junction bases numbered 9, after V lost 2 bases and J lost 5 bases. This CDR3 contains 17 residues. The CDR3 coding sequence is TGTGCCAGCAGCCAAAACCCGGGACAGCCAAATAATTCACCCCTCCACTTT. It is translated as CASSQNPGQPNNSPLHF.

The chain carries TRBV10-3 and TRBJ1-2, with 7 bases matching TRBD1. This CDR3 region has 13 residues. Germline values: CDR1 ENHRY, CDR2 SYGVKD. V shed 9 bases and J 10 bases; nucleotides not matched to a gene: 14. CDR3 in amino acids: CAIRTGQKLDYTF. The CDR3 DNA reads TGTGCCATTAGAACGGGACAGAAACTAGACTACACCTTC.

This chain joins TRBV28 and TRBJ1-5; TRBD1 might be the D (6 bases). This CDR3 is 18 amino acids long. The V end was cut by 7 bases, the J end by 0 bases, with 22 bases between. CDR1 is MDHEN and CDR2 is SYDVKM in the germline V gene. The CDR3 nucleotides are TGTGCCAGCACCCAAAGGTGGGCGGGGGGCTATAGCAATCAGCCCCAGCATTTT. Encoded protein: CASTQRWAGGYSNQPQHF.

The chain couples TRBV11-2 to TRBJ2-7; D is uncertain. Germline V gene data show CDR1 as SGHAT and CDR2 as FQNNGV. The CDR3 is made up of 14 amino acids. The V end lost 1 base, the J end lost 4 bases, and 11 bases lay between the germline ends. The CDR3 loop is CASSLGFGPYEQYF. In nucleotides, the CDR3 is TGTGCCAGCAGCTTAGGGTTTGGCCCATACGAGCAGTACTTC.

The chain is built from TRBV3-1 (or the pseudogene TRBV3-2) and TRBJ1-5, with a tentative D call TRBD1 (5 bases). CDR1 LGHDT and CDR2 YNNKEL come from the germline V gene (reference sequence). There are 16 residues in the CDR3. The V end lost 0 bases, the J end lost 0 bases, and 9 bases lay between the germline ends. This chain's CDR3 is CASSQDLGGSNQPQHF. In DNA form, the CDR3 reads TGTGCCAGCAGCCAAGATCTGGGGGGTAGCAATCAGCCCCAGCATTTT.

The DNA for the CDR3 is TGTGCCAGCAGCTTGTCGGTGACTGGCACAGATACGCAGTATTTT. Amino acid sequence: CASSLSVTGTDTQYF. The V call is TRBV7-2, the J call TRBJ2-3; the D is unclear. Germline CDR1 reads SGHTA; CDR2 reads FQGNSA. Deletions cut 3 bases from V and 1 base from J, with 11 bases between. This CDR3 has 15 residues.

The chain links TRBV5-6 to TRBJ2-5; D uncertain. The CDR3 spans 11 residues. Per germline, CDR1 SGHDT and CDR2 YYEEEE. V lost 3 bases and J lost 5, with 5 bases in between. DNA of the CDR3: TGTGCCAGCAGCTATAGCGAGACCCAGTACTTC. It codes for CASSYSETQYF.

The chain carries TRBV28 and TRBJ1-2; D remains unclear. Trimming pared 4 bases from V and 3 bases from J, leaving 9 bases between. This CDR3 comprises 13 residues. Germline-derived CDR1 and CDR2 are MDHEN and SYDVKM. In DNA, the CDR3 is TGTGCCAGCAGTTCCCAATCGGACTATGGCTACACCTTC. Its translation is CASSSQSDYGYTF.